One T cell receptor (beta chain) is described in this entry. As yet, its antigen is unknown. This specimen belongs to a study of cytomegalovirus exposure and HLA in healthy donors. About the research overall: Within an early data release were tens of millions of unique TCRs drawn from HLA-typed donors. Study conclusions and caveats: The study assumed roughly uniform donor sequencing depth for presence/absence analyses. By HLA locus, TCR association rates varied in a later analysis, with DRB1 showing the most and HLA-C the fewest. In vitro testing confirmed a few CMV-associated chains as specific for CMV antigens.

This PCR relied on a set of 60 Vbeta primers and 13 Jbeta primers. The repertoire was sequenced with immunoSEQ multiplex PCR; TCRdb's copy has only in-frame clones and lacks some. This sample carries over 130,000 clones, roughly three fifths of them seen once, and the ten largest clones take 6.5%. Germline CDR1 is SGHTA and CDR2 is FQGNSA. Trimming pared 1 base from V and 5 bases from J, leaving 14 bases between. The CDR3 sequence is 15 residues long. This chain connects TRBV7-2 to TRBJ2-5; a possible D gene is TRBD1 (5 bases). Input material: PBMCs. This receptor was obtained from a woman aged 60 to 75 in good health and CMV-seronegative. CDR3 bases: TGTGCCAGCAGCTTAGGTGCGTTTCCAGGGGAGACCCAGTACTTC. Translating gives CASSLGAFPGETQYF.